These 22 T cell receptor beta chains originate from one sample sequenced in a study of human T cells and chemical hapten exposure. MiXCR, applied by TCRdb to the RACE reads, yields one record per CDR3 protein. The repertoire has 65,000 to 100,000 distinct CDR3 sequences, 6.5% to 8% of them found once; the top ten carry 1% to 1.5%. Time point denoted: patch test 2, 6 weeks after DPC sensitization. Treatment defined: therapeutic diphenylcyclopropenone sensitization with weekly scalp DPC. The sample consisted of whole blood, taken in connection with sensitization to the hapten diphenylcyclopropenone (DPC). These receptors came from a woman in her 30s with alopecia areata. Some clones in this sample may be carry-over from other donors' samples.

The chain uses TRBV4-2 and TRBJ1-1; D might be TRBD1 (5 bases). CDR1 is LGHNA, CDR2 YNFKEQ, per germline. V lost 2 bases and J lost 5, with 12 bases in between. The CDR3 runs to 14 residues. The CDR3 sequence is CASSQPGGRTEAFF. In DNA, the CDR3 is TGTGCCAGCAGCCAACCGGGGGGGAGGACTGAAGCTTTCTTT.

The chain carries TRBV19 and TRBJ2-5; 8 bases line up with TRBD2. Germline loops: CDR1 LNHDA, CDR2 SQIVND (reference sequence). The CDR3 loop spans 16 amino acids. V shed 5 bases, J shed 0 bases, and the junction held 8 bases outside the gene matches. The CDR3, as DNA: TGTGCCAGTAGTCCCGGGACTAGAGGGTACCAAGAGACCCAGTACTTC. Translation gives CASSPGTRGYQETQYF.

This clonotype has at least ten counts. The chain links TRBV5-1 to TRBJ2-7; tentative D call: TRBD1 (5 bases). The CDR3 extends over 14 amino acids. Trimming stripped 0 bases from V and 5 bases from J, with 12 bases between. From germline, CDR1 is SGHRS and CDR2 YFSETQ. CDR3 sequence reads: CASSLVQGNDEQYF. CDR3 in DNA: TGCGCCAGCAGCTTGGTTCAGGGAAATGACGAGCAGTACTTC.

The genes are TRBV20-1 and TRBJ1-4, with 8 positions matching TRBD1. Germline CDR1 DFQATT, CDR2 SNEGSKA (reference sequence). This CDR3 is 14 amino acids long. With V trimmed by 6 bases and J by 4 bases, 7 bases remained unmatched. The CDR3 loop is CSASLQGDNEKLFF. The CDR3 region has the DNA TGCAGTGCCTCCCTACAGGGGGATAATGAAAAACTGTTTTTT.

The gene calls are TRBV20-1 and TRBJ1-2; tentatively, D is TRBD1 (6 bases). CDR1 and CDR2 (germline): DFQATT, SNEGSKA (reference sequence). Trimming left V 5 bases short and J 1 base short, with 8 bases between. The CDR3 loop spans 12 amino acids. The CDR3 sequence is CSAGTFNYGYTF. CDR3 bases: TGCAGTGCTGGGACATTTAACTATGGCTACACCTTC.

The chain couples TRBV12-3 or TRBV12-4 to TRBJ1-2; 9 nucleotides align to TRBD1. This CDR3 region has 16 residues. The V segment lost 7 bases and the J segment 4 bases; nucleotides outside the gene matches: 13. The CDR3 DNA follows: TGTGCCAGCACTCCGGGGACGGGACAGGGCCCCTATGGCTACACCTTC. Protein: CASTPGTGQGPYGYTF.

In this sample, this clonotype turned up a few times. The chain combines TRBV5-1 with TRBJ1-1, with unresolved D. Germline CDR1 is SGHRS and CDR2 is YFSETQ. The CDR3 is 12 residues long. Trimming pared 6 bases from V and 3 bases from J, leaving 9 bases between. DNA of the CDR3: TGCGCCAGCAAAGGGCAGGACACTGAAGCTTTCTTT. Translation gives CASKGQDTEAFF.

The table lists this clonotype with a few counts. V and J are TRBV9 and TRBJ1-4; D gene uncertain. In germline, CDR1 is SGDLS, CDR2 YYNGEE. V lost 4 bases, J lost 6 bases, and 10 bases lay in between. The CDR3 sequence is 13 residues long. The CDR3 reads CASSPGPDEKLFF. The CDR3 coding sequence is TGTGCCAGCAGCCCTGGCCCTGATGAAAAACTGTTTTTT.

This clonotype has only a few counts. The J gene is TRBJ1-4, the V gene TRBV7-8; no clear D. This CDR3 has 15 residues. Germline V gene data show CDR1 as SGHVS and CDR2 as FQNEAQ. V dropped 5 bases and J dropped 8 bases, with 18 bases sitting between them. CDR3 loop: CASSPERKLWEKLFF. CDR3 coding DNA: TGTGCCAGCAGCCCGGAGAGGAAATTATGGGAAAAACTGTTTTTT. Looking up the rest from reference TRBV7-8 and TRBJ1-4 gives the full variable domain: GAGVSQSPRYKVAKRGQDVALRCDPISGHVSLFWYQQALGQGPEFLTYFQNEAQLDKSGLPSDRFFAERPEGSVSTLKIQRTQQEDSAVYLCASSPERKLWEKLFFGSGTQLSVL.

This clonotype came up many times. At one end the junction does not follow the germline gene, possibly because of a read error. The genes are TRBV20-1 and TRBJ2-3, with D possibly matching TRBD2 (5 bases). Germline-derived CDR1 and CDR2 are DFQATT and SNEGSKA (reference sequence). The CDR3 sequence is 13 residues long. In DNA, the CDR3 is TGCAGTGCTAGAATCCCCGGAGTGGACTCCTTCACCTTT. It translates to CSARIPGVDSFTF.

This clonotype has ten or more counts. The chain employs TRBV6-6 and TRBJ2-5; D ambiguous. Germline V gene data show CDR1 as MNHNY and CDR2 as SVGAGI (reference sequence). The CDR3 is made up of 12 amino acids. V shed 8 bases and J shed 5 bases, with 12 bases lying between them. CDR3 sequence reads: CASSWGSETQYF. The CDR3 DNA follows: TGTGCCAGCTCTTGGGGTAGCGAGACCCAGTACTTC.

This clonotype showed up many times. The J gene is TRBJ1-5, the V gene TRBV5-1; 12 bases match TRBD1. Germline-derived CDR1 and CDR2 are SGHRS and YFSETQ. J lost 7 bases, V lost 0 bases, and 2 bases had no gene match. CDR3 length: 15 amino acids. The CDR3 here is CASSLEGQGAQPQHF. CDR3 DNA: TGCGCCAGCAGCTTGGAGGGACAGGGGGCACAGCCCCAGCATTTT. The entire variable domain, with the rest obtained from reference TRBV5-1 and TRBJ1-5, is as follows: KAGVTQTPRYLIKTRGQQVTLSCSPISGHRSVSWYQQTPGQGLQFLFEYFSETQRNKGNFPGRFSGRQFSNSRSEMNVSTLELGDSALYLCASSLEGQGAQPQHFGDGTRLSIL.

This clonotype was observed many times. This sequence joins TRBV29-1 and TRBJ2-3; either TRBD1 or TRBD2 may supply D (5 bases each). This CDR3 contains 14 residues. The V end was cut by 6 bases, the J end by 2 bases, with 15 bases between. CDR1 is SQVTM, CDR2 ANQGSEA, per germline. This CDR3 reads CSVPLAGTTDTQYF. Here the CDR3 DNA reads TGCAGCGTGCCCCTTGCAGGGACCACAGATACGCAGTATTTT.

This clonotype was counted many times. V is TRBV11-2 and J is TRBJ2-7; 8 nucleotides agree with TRBD2. The germline CDR1 and CDR2 sequences are SGHAT and FQNNGV. V shed 0 bases and J 3 bases; nucleotides not matched to a gene: 4. CDR3 length: 15 residues. CDR3 sequence: CASSLDASGYYEQYF. DNA of the CDR3: TGTGCCAGCAGCTTAGATGCTAGCGGGTACTACGAGCAGTACTTC.

To note about this clonotype: Since a much larger clone is just one base distant, this may be a read error. V gene TRBV6-2 or TRBV6-3 combines with J gene TRBJ2-7; 9 bases are shared with TRBD1. V gave up 5 bases and J gave up 5 bases; unmatched junction bases: 13. Germline lookup yields CDR1 MNHEY and CDR2 SVGEGT. The CDR3 spans 16 residues. The CDR3 sequence is CASSSIPGQGRDEQYF. CDR3 DNA sequence: TGTGCCAGCAGTAGTATTCCGGGACAGGGTCGGGACGAGCAGTACTTC.

This clonotype was recorded at least ten times. This chain joins TRBV29-1 and TRBJ1-1, with no clear D. There are 14 residues in the CDR3. Trimming removed 4 bases at V and 1 base at J, with 13 bases between. Germline V gene lookup returns CDR1 SQVTM and CDR2 ANQGSEA. In DNA form, the CDR3 reads TGCAGCGTTGTACTGATGAACCCGAACACTGAAGCTTTCTTT. It encodes CSVVLMNPNTEAFF.

This clonotype appeared a single time. The V and J genes are TRBV7-3 and TRBJ1-2; D is undetermined. V lost 5 bases and J 6 bases, leaving 22 bases between the germline ends. This CDR3 has 16 amino acids. Germline V lookup: CDR1 SGHTA, CDR2 FQGTGA. The CDR3 DNA reads as TGTGCCAGCAGCCAAGTGGTAACCTCCACAAGTGATGGCTACACCTTC. As protein: CASSQVVTSTSDGYTF.

This clonotype was seen at least ten times. This rearrangement joins TRBV28 to TRBJ2-1, with 9 bases lining up with TRBD1. Germline trimming cut 6 bases from V and 7 bases from J; bases unmatched to any gene: 13. Germline V lookup: CDR1 MDHEN, CDR2 SYDVKM. The CDR3 is 16 residues long. The CDR3 protein is CASSNKQGAVANEQFF. In DNA, the CDR3 is TGTGCCAGCAGCAACAAACAGGGGGCGGTCGCAAATGAGCAGTTCTTC.

The sample holds a few counts of this clonotype. This chain uses TRBV11-2 with TRBJ2-7; 8 bases match TRBD1. Germline V CDR1 and CDR2: SGHAT, FQNNGV. The CDR3 has 13 amino acids. J lost 3 bases, V lost 3 bases, and 1 base had no gene match. Here the CDR3 DNA reads TGTGCCAGCAGCTTTGGGACAGGCTACGAGCAGTACTTC. Encoded protein: CASSFGTGYEQYF.

This clonotype was counted at least ten times. This rearrangement joins TRBV4-2 to TRBJ1-2, with D perhaps matching TRBD1 (5 bases). Germline CDR1 LGHNA, CDR2 YNFKEQ. The V gene lost 6 bases and the J gene lost 4 bases, with 18 bases spanning the gap. The CDR3 loop spans 15 amino acids. The CDR3 loop is CASRPDTSMGYGYTF. In nucleotides, the CDR3 is TGTGCCAGCAGACCGGACACCTCCATGGGCTATGGCTACACCTTC.

This clonotype has a count of ten or more. The chain couples TRBV25-1 to TRBJ2-4; the D is unclear. V lost 5 bases to trimming and J lost 0 bases, with 5 bases between them. The CDR3 has 13 residues. The V gene's germline CDR1 is MGHDK and CDR2 SYGVNS. The CDR3 protein is CASSPLAKNIQYF. As DNA, the CDR3 is TGTGCCAGCAGTCCTCTAGCCAAAAACATTCAGTACTTC. The whole variable domain, filled in from reference TRBV25-1 and TRBJ2-4, reads EADIYQTPRYLVIGTGKKITLECSQTMGHDKMYWYQQDPGMELHLIHYSYGVNSTEKGDLSSESTVSRIRTEHFPLTLESARPSHTSQYLCASSPLAKNIQYFGAGTRLSVL.

In this sample, this clonotype turned up many times. The V gene is TRBV2, the J gene TRBJ1-1; D perhaps matches TRBD1 (6 bases). The CDR3 covers 14 residues. V gave up 4 bases and J gave up 0 bases, with 9 bases separating them. CDR1 is SNHLY and CDR2 is FYNNEI in the germline V gene. The CDR3 loop is CASSAGQMNTEAFF. The CDR3 region has the DNA TGTGCCAGCAGTGCTGGACAGATGAACACTGAAGCTTTCTTT.